This TCR beta chain was profiled in a study of beta chain features in type 1 diabetes. Across the study: No patient-donor differences in age, gender, total cells or subset yield. Regarding the study as a whole: The similarity of naive, central memory and Treg TCRB repertoires appeared greater among patients than among healthy donors. Type 1 diabetes patients had moderately but significantly shorter TCRB CDR3s in all four CD4+ subsets. Patients with type 1 diabetes carried fewer insertions and had more deletions at their VDJ junctions.

The length of the CDR3 is 14 residues. Germline V gives CDR1 MNHEY, CDR2 SVGAGI. Trimming stripped 4 bases from V and 1 base from J, with 9 bases between. As regards this clone: What it binds is unknown.

The whole isolated RNA underwent reverse transcription, so sequencing captured expressed TCRB transcripts. Sequencing used immunoSEQ multiplex PCR; TCRdb keeps in-frame clones, though not all of them. The sample has more than 250,000 clones, about 15% seen once; the top ten hold 0.015% to 0.019%. One heparinised draw of blood, averaging around 120 mL, came from each donor. The rearrangement joins TRBV6-5 to TRBJ2-3; the D is unclear. The receptor's source is a young man with type 1 diabetes. The sample comprised naive CD4+ T cells from blood. CDR3 sequence reads: CASSLRGGTDTQYF. In DNA, the CDR3 is TGTGCCAGCAGTTTGAGAGGCGGCACAGATACGCAGTATTTT.